The T cell receptor beta chain under discussion was sequenced for a study of OX40 agonist ivuxolimab in advanced cancers. Whole-study findings and limits: The study found that CD8+ T cells averaged more expanded clones than CD4+. Patients with a partial response at 0.1-3.0 mg/kg had among the lowest clonal expansion. The authors did not determine the antigen specificity of the expanded peripheral T cells.

Clones were sequenced by immunoSEQ multiplex PCR, and TCRdb holds only the in-frame ones, with some missing. The table has about 64,000 clones, about 87% seen once. Enrollment shut out patients with autoimmune disease history or systemic immunosuppression. Note on this clone: Its target is unknown.

This sequence was found in an adult with an advanced solid tumor such as melanoma, head and neck, liver or kidney cancer. This sample comprised CD4+ or CD8+ T cells sorted from blood, obtained in a trial of the OX40 agonist ivuxolimab.

In DNA, the CDR3 is TGTGCCAGCAGCTTGGGGTGGGCAGTTAATGAGCAGTTCTTC. It specifies CASSLGWAVNEQFF. The rearrangement joins TRBV5-5 to TRBJ2-1; D gene uncertain. Germline CDR1 is SGHKS and CDR2 is YYEKEE (reference sequence). The CDR3 loop spans 14 amino acids. V shed 0 bases and J shed 7 bases, with 11 bases lying between them.